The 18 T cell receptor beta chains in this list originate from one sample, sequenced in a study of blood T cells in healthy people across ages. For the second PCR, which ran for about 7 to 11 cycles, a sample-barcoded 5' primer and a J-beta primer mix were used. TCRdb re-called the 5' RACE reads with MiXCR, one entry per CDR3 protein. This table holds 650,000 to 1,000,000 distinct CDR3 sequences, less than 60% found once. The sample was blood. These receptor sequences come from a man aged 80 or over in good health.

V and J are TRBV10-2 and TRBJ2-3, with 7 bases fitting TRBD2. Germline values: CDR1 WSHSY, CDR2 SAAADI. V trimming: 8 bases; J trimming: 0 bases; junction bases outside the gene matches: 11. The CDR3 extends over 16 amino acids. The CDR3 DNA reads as TGCGCCAGCGTCCGGGGCGGGAGACCTAGCACAGATACGCAGTATTTT. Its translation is CASVRGGRPSTDTQYF.

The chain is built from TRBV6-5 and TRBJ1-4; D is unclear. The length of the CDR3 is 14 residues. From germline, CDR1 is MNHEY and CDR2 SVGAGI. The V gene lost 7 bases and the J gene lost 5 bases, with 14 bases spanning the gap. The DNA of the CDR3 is TGTGCCAGCAACCGGGGAGGCAGGAATGAAAAACTGTTTTTT. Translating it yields CASNRGGRNEKLFF.

CDR3 residues: CASSLELAGAEQYF. CDR3 sequence (DNA): TGCGCCAGCAGCTTGGAGCTAGCGGGAGCCGAGCAGTACTTC. The V call is TRBV5-1, the J call TRBJ2-7, with 10 bases identical to TRBD2. V lost 0 bases, J lost 6 bases, and 3 bases stayed unmatched. Germline V gives CDR1 SGHRS, CDR2 YFSETQ. This CDR3 contains 14 residues.

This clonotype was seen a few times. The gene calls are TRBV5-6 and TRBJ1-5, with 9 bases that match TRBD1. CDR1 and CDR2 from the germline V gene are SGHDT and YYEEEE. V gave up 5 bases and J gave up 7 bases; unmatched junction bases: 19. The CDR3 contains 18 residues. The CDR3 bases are TGTGCCAGCAGGAAGATGACTCCCGGGACAGGGAATGAACAGCCCCAGCATTTT. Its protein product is CASRKMTPGTGNEQPQHF.

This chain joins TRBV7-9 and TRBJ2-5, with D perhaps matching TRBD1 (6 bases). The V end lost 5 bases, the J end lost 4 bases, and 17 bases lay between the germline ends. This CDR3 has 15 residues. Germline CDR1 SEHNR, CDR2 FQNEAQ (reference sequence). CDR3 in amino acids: CASSSGEGGVETQYF. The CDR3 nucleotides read TGTGCCAGCAGCAGCGGCGAAGGGGGTGTAGAGACCCAGTACTTC.

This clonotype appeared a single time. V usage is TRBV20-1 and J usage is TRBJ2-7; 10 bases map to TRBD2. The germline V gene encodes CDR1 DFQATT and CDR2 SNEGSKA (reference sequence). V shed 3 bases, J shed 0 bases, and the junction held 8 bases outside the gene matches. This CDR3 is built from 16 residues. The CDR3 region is CSASLPLAGNSYEQYF. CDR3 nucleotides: TGCAGTGCTAGTCTCCCACTAGCGGGAAACTCCTACGAGCAGTACTTC.

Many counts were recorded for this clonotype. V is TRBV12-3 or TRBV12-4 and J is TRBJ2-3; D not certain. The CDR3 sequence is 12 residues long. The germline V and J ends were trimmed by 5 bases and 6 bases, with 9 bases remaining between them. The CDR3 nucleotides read TGTGCCAGCAGTCCGGTGAGGGATACGCAGTATTTT. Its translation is CASSPVRDTQYF.

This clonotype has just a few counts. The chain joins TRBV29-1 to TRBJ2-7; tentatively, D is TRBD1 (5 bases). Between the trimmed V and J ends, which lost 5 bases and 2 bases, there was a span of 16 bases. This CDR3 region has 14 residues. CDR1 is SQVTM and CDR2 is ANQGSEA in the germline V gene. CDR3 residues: CSVSQGRGPYEQYF. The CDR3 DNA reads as TGCAGCGTTTCCCAGGGAAGGGGCCCCTACGAGCAGTACTTC.

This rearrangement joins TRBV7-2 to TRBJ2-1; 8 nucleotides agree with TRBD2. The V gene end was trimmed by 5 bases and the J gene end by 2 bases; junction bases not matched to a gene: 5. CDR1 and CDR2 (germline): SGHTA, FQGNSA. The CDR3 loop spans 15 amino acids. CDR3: CASSILAVTYNEQFF. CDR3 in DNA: TGTGCCAGCAGCATACTAGCGGTTACCTACAATGAGCAGTTCTTC.

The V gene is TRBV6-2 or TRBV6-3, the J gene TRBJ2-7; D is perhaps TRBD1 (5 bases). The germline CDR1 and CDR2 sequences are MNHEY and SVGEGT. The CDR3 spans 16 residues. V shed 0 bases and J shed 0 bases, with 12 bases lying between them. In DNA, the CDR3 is TGTGCCAGCAGTTACTCGACGACAGAAAGCTCCTACGAGCAGTACTTC. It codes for CASSYSTTESSYEQYF.

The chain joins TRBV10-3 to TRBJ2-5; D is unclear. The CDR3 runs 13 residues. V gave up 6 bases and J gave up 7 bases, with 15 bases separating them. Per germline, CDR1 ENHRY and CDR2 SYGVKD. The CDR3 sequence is CAIRSDSGGTQYF. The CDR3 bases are TGTGCCATCAGATCTGACTCGGGCGGGACCCAGTACTTC.

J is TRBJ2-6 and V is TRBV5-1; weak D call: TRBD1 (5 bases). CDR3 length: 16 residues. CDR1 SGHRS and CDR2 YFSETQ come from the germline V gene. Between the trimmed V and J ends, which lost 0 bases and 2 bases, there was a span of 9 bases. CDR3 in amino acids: CASSLVGAPGANVLTF. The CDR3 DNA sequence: TGCGCCAGCAGCTTGGTTGGGGCGCCTGGGGCCAACGTCCTGACTTTC.

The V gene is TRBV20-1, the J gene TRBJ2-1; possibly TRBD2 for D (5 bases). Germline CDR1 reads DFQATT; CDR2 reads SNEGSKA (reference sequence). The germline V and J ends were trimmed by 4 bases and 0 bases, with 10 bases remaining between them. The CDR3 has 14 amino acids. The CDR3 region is CSAKGRDSYNEQFF. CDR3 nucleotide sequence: TGCAGTGCTAAAGGCCGGGACTCCTACAATGAGCAGTTCTTC.

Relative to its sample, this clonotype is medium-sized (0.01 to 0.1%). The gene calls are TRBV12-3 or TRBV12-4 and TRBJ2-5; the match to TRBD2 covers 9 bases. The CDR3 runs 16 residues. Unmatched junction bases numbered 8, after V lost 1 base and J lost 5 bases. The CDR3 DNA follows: TGTGCCAGCAGTTTAGGTGTTAGCGGGAGTAGGGAGACCCAGTACTTC. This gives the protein CASSLGVSGSRETQYF.

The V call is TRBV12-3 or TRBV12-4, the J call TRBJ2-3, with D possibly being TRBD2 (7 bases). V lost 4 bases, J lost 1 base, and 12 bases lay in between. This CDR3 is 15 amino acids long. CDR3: CASSWGGQRTDTQYF. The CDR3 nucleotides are TGTGCCAGCAGTTGGGGGGGGCAGCGCACAGATACGCAGTATTTT.

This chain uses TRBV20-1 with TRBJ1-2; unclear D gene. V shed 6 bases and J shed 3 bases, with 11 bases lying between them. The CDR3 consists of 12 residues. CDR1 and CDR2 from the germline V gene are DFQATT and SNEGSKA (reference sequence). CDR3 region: CSAADGYYGYTF. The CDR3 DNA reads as TGCAGTGCAGCCGACGGGTACTATGGCTACACCTTC.

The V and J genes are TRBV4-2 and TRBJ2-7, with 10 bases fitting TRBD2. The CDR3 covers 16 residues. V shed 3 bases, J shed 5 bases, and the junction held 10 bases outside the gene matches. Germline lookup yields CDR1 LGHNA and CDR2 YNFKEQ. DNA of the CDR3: TGTGCCAGCAGCCATAGAAGAGCGGGAGGGCCGGACGAGCAGTACTTC. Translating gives CASSHRRAGGPDEQYF.

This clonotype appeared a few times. The CDR3 DNA reads TGTGCCAGCAGCGTAAACAGGGGAAATTCACCCCTCCACTTT. Protein product: CASSVNRGNSPLHF. The rearrangement links TRBV7-2 to TRBJ1-6; TRBD1 agrees at 7 bases. The CDR3 runs 14 residues. Trimming removed 5 bases from V and 7 bases from J; junction bases left unmatched: 5. The germline gives CDR1 SGHTA, CDR2 FQGNSA. The full variable domain, in which reference TRBV7-2 and TRBJ1-6 provide the parts outside the CDR3, is GAGVSQSPSNKVTEKGKDVELRCDPISGHTALYWYRQSLGQGLEFLIYFQGNSAPDKSGLPSDRFSAERTGGSVSTLTIQRTQQEDSAVYLCASSVNRGNSPLHFGNGTRLTVT.